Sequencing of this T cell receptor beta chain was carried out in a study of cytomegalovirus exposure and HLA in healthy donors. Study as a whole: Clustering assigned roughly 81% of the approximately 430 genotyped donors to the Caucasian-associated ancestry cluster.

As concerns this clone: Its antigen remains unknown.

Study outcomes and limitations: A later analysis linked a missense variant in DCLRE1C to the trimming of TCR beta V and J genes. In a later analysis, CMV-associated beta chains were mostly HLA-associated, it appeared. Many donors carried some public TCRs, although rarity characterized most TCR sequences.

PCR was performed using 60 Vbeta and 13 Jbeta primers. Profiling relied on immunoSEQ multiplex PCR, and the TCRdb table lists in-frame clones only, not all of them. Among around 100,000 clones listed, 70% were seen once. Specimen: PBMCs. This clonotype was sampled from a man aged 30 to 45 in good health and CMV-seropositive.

The CDR3 region has the DNA TGTGCCAGTACAGGGAATTTGGGCACTGAAGCTTTCTTT. It codes for CASTGNLGTEAFF. This chain links TRBV6-5 with TRBJ1-1, with a weak D call TRBD1 (6 bases). The CDR3 is made up of 13 amino acids. The V gene lost 9 bases and the J gene lost 4 bases, with 15 bases spanning the gap. CDR1 and CDR2 from the germline V gene are MNHEY and SVGAGI.